This TCR beta chain was identified during a study of T cell responses to AZD1222 COVID-19 vaccine. Regarding the study as a whole: Seropositivity was recorded at baseline in only 6 or 7 AZD1222 recipients. Dominant at 160-218 and 743-854, vaccine-associated CD4 TCRs also spanned spike.

For this clone: Its antigen is undetermined.

Assay used: immunoSEQ multiplex PCR; TCRdb lists only in-frame clones, some missing. Altogether some 150,000 clones are present, about 92% being singletons, with the ten largest covering 4.4%. Germline values: CDR1 GTSNPN, CDR2 SVGIG (reference sequence). The V gene end was trimmed by 3 bases and the J gene end by 10 bases; junction bases not matched to a gene: 7. CDR3 length: 12 residues. The TCR originated in an adult in good health. This chain links TRBV30 with TRBJ2-5; 8 bases fit TRBD2. Specimen: peripheral blood, collected on day 0 of MenACWY control vaccination. The CDR3 sequence: CAWSVGGASQYF. The CDR3 DNA follows: TGTGCCTGGAGCGTCGGGGGGGCTAGCCAGTACTTC. Using reference TRBV30 and TRBJ2-5 for the parts outside the CDR3, the full variable domain is SQTIHQWPATLVQPVGSPLSLECTVEGTSNPNLYWYRQAAGRGLQLLFYSVGIGQISSEVPQNLSASRPQDRQFILSSKKLLLSDSGFYLCAWSVGGASQYFGPGTRLLVL.